Shown below are 15 T cell receptor beta chains from a single sample sequenced in a study of control samples from healthy donors and cancer patients. The protocol was immunoSEQ multiplex PCR, while the TCRdb copy is restricted to in-frame clones and leaves out a portion. This sample has fewer than 65,000 clones, with 80% found just once. The source material was blood. All receptors derive from a man between 65 and 80 years old in good health.

V is TRBV7-8 and J is TRBJ1-1; D ambiguous. This CDR3 contains 14 residues. Between the trimmed V and J ends, which lost 5 bases and 7 bases, there was a span of 17 bases. From germline, CDR1 is SGHVS and CDR2 FQNEAQ. CDR3 in DNA: TGTGCCAGCAGCCGAGGGAACGCAGGAGGTGAAGCTTTCTTT. This sequence encodes CASSRGNAGGEAFF.

The V and J genes are TRBV11-1 and TRBJ2-2; 8 positions agree with TRBD1. Germline CDR1 and CDR2: SGHAT and FQDESV (reference sequence). V dropped 4 bases and J dropped 1; count of bases not matched to a gene: 2. The CDR3 length is 15 residues. DNA of the CDR3: TGTGCCAGCAGCTCCGACAGGGGGAACACCGGGGAGCTGTTTTTT. It encodes CASSSDRGNTGELFF.

The CDR3 loop is CASSFGTSTEAFF. CDR3 nucleotide sequence: TGCGCCAGCAGCTTCGGGACTTCGACTGAAGCTTTCTTT. V and J are TRBV5-1 and TRBJ1-1, with D possibly being TRBD1 (5 bases). The V gene's germline CDR1 is SGHRS and CDR2 YFSETQ. V lost 2 bases and J 5 bases, leaving 10 bases between the germline ends. The CDR3 runs to 13 residues.

J is TRBJ2-7 and V is TRBV18; TRBD2 might be the D (5 bases). Trimming took 3 bases from V and 5 from J, leaving 11 bases between them. This CDR3 comprises 13 residues. CDR1 KGHSH and CDR2 LQKENI come from the germline V gene. CDR3 in DNA: TGTGCCAGCTCACCTTCTAGCCCCAACGAGCAGTACTTC. Residues: CASSPSSPNEQYF.

This sequence joins TRBV21-1 and TRBJ2-7; the table gives TRBD1 as D, unverified against the DNA. TRBV21-1 is shown as a pseudogene. The CDR3 sequence is 15 residues long. The CDR3 loop reads CASSRQGIKLYEQYF. The CDR3 region has the DNA TGTGCCAGCAGCCGACAGGGGATTAAGCTTTACGAGCAGTACTTC.

The chain carries TRBV27 and TRBJ1-5; maybe TRBD1 (6 bases). Germline assignment: CDR1 MNHEY and CDR2 SMNVEV (reference sequence). The ends were cut back, 1 base at V and 0 bases at J, with 19 bases in the middle. The CDR3 extends over 19 amino acids. The CDR3: CASSLFAYKVGGSNQPQHF. CDR3 DNA sequence: TGTGCCAGCAGTTTATTCGCCTACAAGGTAGGGGGTAGCAATCAGCCCCAGCATTTT.

The rearrangement links TRBV6-6 to TRBJ1-6, with TRBD1 identical over 9 bases. V dropped 6 bases and J dropped 1; count of bases not matched to a gene: 4. From germline, CDR1 is MNHNY and CDR2 SVGAGI (reference sequence). The CDR3 loop spans 16 amino acids. The CDR3 nucleotides read TGTGCCAGCAGAGGGACAGGGCAGTCCTATAATTCACCCCTCCACTTT. Amino acids: CASRGTGQSYNSPLHF.

This clone is labeled as medium-sized. The chain combines TRBV5-6 with TRBJ1-5; D unresolved. V shed 0 bases and J shed 3 bases, with 7 bases lying between them. The CDR3 has 14 residues. Germline V gene lookup returns CDR1 SGHDT and CDR2 YYEEEE. The CDR3 coding sequence is TGTGCCAGCAGCTTGGACGGCTTCAATCAGCCCCAGCATTTT. It translates to CASSLDGFNQPQHF.

The V call is TRBV6-5, the J call TRBJ1-5; D not resolved. This CDR3 has 13 amino acids. V was trimmed by 10 bases and J by 7 bases, leaving 17 bases between them. Germline V gene sequence: CDR1 MNHEY, CDR2 SVGAGI. CDR3 sequence reads: CATQERNEQPQHF. The CDR3 DNA reads TGTGCCACTCAAGAGAGGAACGAACAGCCCCAGCATTTT.

This chain links TRBV7-2 with TRBJ2-3; TRBD2 agrees at 7 bases. The V gene end was trimmed by 2 bases and the J gene end by 10 bases; junction bases not matched to a gene: 6. Germline CDR1 reads SGHTA; CDR2 reads FQGNSA. The CDR3 totals 13 residues. CDR3 coding DNA: TGTGCCAGCAGCTTAAATTGGCGGGGGTCGCAGTATTTT. This translates into CASSLNWRGSQYF.

The rearrangement links TRBV27 to TRBJ2-3, with TRBD1 matching over 8 bases. J gave up 9 bases and V 0 bases, and 8 bases lay outside the gene matches. The CDR3 contains 15 residues. Germline loops: CDR1 MNHEY, CDR2 SMNVEV (reference sequence). In nucleotides, the CDR3 is TGTGCCAGCAGTTTATCGTTTGGGGCAGGGGGCACGCAGTATTTT. Protein sequence: CASSLSFGAGGTQYF.

This rearrangement joins TRBV28 to TRBJ1-6; D is ambiguous. Trimming pared 1 base from V and 5 bases from J, leaving 6 bases between. The CDR3 length is 14 residues. Germline V gene data show CDR1 as MDHEN and CDR2 as SYDVKM. The CDR3 region is CASSLSGNNSPLHF. The CDR3 DNA reads TGTGCCAGCAGTTTATCTGGGAATAATTCACCCCTCCACTTT.

In its sample, this clone was seen once. The gene calls are TRBV18 and TRBJ2-2; TRBD1 matches at 7 bases. V lost 0 bases to trimming and J lost 3 bases; unmatched junction nucleotides: 10. Germline V gives CDR1 KGHSH, CDR2 LQKENI. This CDR3 is 18 amino acids long. For the CDR3, the DNA is TGTGCCAGCTCACCACCAAGGGGGACCGGGACAGACACCGGGGAGCTGTTTTTT. Protein: CASSPPRGTGTDTGELFF.

The genes are TRBV14 and TRBJ2-1, with D perhaps matching TRBD1 or TRBD2 (5 bases each). Trimming left V 1 base short and J 2 bases short, with 15 bases between. The germline gives CDR1 SGHDN, CDR2 FVKESK. The CDR3 spans 17 residues. In DNA form, the CDR3 reads TGTGCCAGCAGCCAAGCACCGGGAATGGGGCCCTACAATGAGCAGTTCTTC. Its translation is CASSQAPGMGPYNEQFF.

J is TRBJ2-7 and V is TRBV3-1 (or the pseudogene TRBV3-2), with 9 bases aligning to TRBD1. Germline CDR1 reads LGHDT; CDR2 reads YNNKEL (reference sequence). The trim removed 1 base at V and 9 bases at J, leaving 10 bases unmatched. This CDR3 is built from 15 residues. This chain's CDR3 is CASSQGGTGPLRQYF. In DNA form, the CDR3 reads TGTGCCAGCAGCCAAGGAGGGACAGGGCCCTTACGGCAGTACTTC.